Listed here are 10 T cell receptor beta chains from one sample, sequenced in a study of T cell repertoires in cytomegalovirus infection. TCRdb re-called the reads through MiXCR, storing one row per CDR3 protein. The table lists a few hundred thousand distinct CDR3 sequences, 30% to 40% of them singletons. These receptors have no known antigen. Sequencing used cultured PBMCs, obtained from culture after CMV antigen stimulation. These receptors all come from a human donor in good health (CMV status not recorded). Some clones in this sample may be carry-over from other donors' samples.

The rearrangement uses TRBV18 and TRBJ1-5; no firm D call. V shed 5 bases and J shed 0 bases, with 11 bases lying between them. The CDR3 spans 15 residues. Germline V gives CDR1 KGHSH, CDR2 LQKENI. The CDR3: CASSSEHLSNQPQHF. The CDR3, as DNA: TGTGCCAGCTCATCGGAACACCTTAGCAATCAGCCCCAGCATTTT. Full variable domain (rest looked up from reference TRBV18 and TRBJ1-5): NAGVMQNPRHLVRRRGQEARLRCSPMKGHSHVYWYRQLPEEGLKFMVYLQKENIIDESGMPKERFSAEFPKEGPSILRIQQVVRGDSAAYFCASSSEHLSNQPQHFGDGTRLSIL.

V and J are TRBV6-2 or TRBV6-3 and TRBJ1-4, with D hard to call. Trimming removed 7 bases from V and 8 bases from J, with 14 bases in between. Germline V gene data show CDR1 as MNHEY and CDR2 as SVGEGT. The CDR3 loop spans 13 amino acids. CDR3 sequence reads: CASNRGSREKLFF. The CDR3 DNA reads TGTGCCAGCAATCGAGGGAGTCGAGAAAAACTGTTTTTT.

The J gene is TRBJ2-3, the V gene TRBV19; 10 bases map to TRBD2. The length of the CDR3 is 15 residues. V lost 3 bases, J lost 2 bases, and 2 bases stayed unmatched. Germline-derived CDR1 and CDR2 are LNHDA and SQIVND (reference sequence). This chain's CDR3 is CASSMLAGVTDTQYF. CDR3 nucleotides: TGTGCCAGTAGTATGCTAGCGGGGGTCACAGATACGCAGTATTTT.

The CDR3 loop is CATSEPGADTQYF. The DNA of the CDR3 is TGTGCCACCAGTGAGCCAGGGGCAGATACGCAGTATTTT. The rearrangement uses TRBV24-1 and TRBJ2-3; D may be TRBD1 (6 bases). The CDR3 sequence is 13 residues long. Germline V gives CDR1 KGHDR, CDR2 SFDVKD. The V gene lost 4 bases and the J gene lost 4 bases, with 8 bases spanning the gap.

This clonotype has more than one count but fewer than ten. This sequence joins TRBV10-3 and TRBJ2-5, with D perhaps TRBD2 (5 bases). CDR1 and CDR2 (germline): ENHRY, SYGVKD. The CDR3 loop spans 12 amino acids. Trimming removed 6 bases from V and 6 bases from J, with 11 bases in between. As DNA, the CDR3 is TGTGCCATCAGGGCCGAGGGAAAGACCCAGTACTTC. This sequence encodes CAIRAEGKTQYF.

The chain couples TRBV4-3 to TRBJ2-1; D remains ambiguous. Germline values: CDR1 LGHNA, CDR2 YSLEER. The CDR3 runs to 12 residues. V dropped 4 bases and J dropped 10 bases, with 11 bases sitting between them. Here the CDR3 DNA reads TGCGCCAGCAGCCCAAGTGGAGTGGAGCAGTTCTTC. It yields the protein CASSPSGVEQFF.

The rearrangement uses TRBV19 and TRBJ2-2, with D unclear. Trimming took off 3 bases at V and 0 bases at J, with 14 bases between the two ends. This CDR3 is built from 17 residues. Germline CDR1 and CDR2: LNHDA and SQIVND (reference sequence). The CDR3: CASSIIGVFANTGELFF. Written as DNA, the CDR3 is TGTGCCAGTAGTATTATAGGTGTCTTCGCGAACACCGGGGAGCTGTTTTTT.

The V call is TRBV3-1, the J call TRBJ2-1; D remains ambiguous. The CDR3 contains 12 residues. Germline values: CDR1 LGHDT, CDR2 YNNKEL (reference sequence). The V end was cut by 5 bases, the J end by 10 bases, with 12 bases between. CDR3 nucleotides: TGTGCCAGCAGCTATCAAAGCAGGGAGCAGTTCTTC. Encoded protein: CASSYQSREQFF.

The chain carries TRBV27 and TRBJ1-5, with 9 bases that match TRBD1. The length of the CDR3 is 14 residues. The V gene's germline CDR1 is MNHEY and CDR2 SMNVEV (reference sequence). V shed 3 bases, J shed 4 bases, and the junction held 1 base outside the gene matches. The DNA of the CDR3 is TGTGCCAGCAGTTTCGGGACAGGGAATCAGCCCCAGCATTTT. As protein: CASSFGTGNQPQHF.

V is TRBV11-2 and J is TRBJ1-4; D may be TRBD1 (6 bases). V was cut by 5 bases and J by 3 bases, with 16 bases left in between. Germline-derived CDR1 and CDR2 are SGHAT and FQNNGV. There are 16 residues in the CDR3. CDR3 bases: TGTGCCAGCAGCAAAGTTCAGGGGTCTCCTAATGAAAAACTGTTTTTT. As protein: CASSKVQGSPNEKLFF.